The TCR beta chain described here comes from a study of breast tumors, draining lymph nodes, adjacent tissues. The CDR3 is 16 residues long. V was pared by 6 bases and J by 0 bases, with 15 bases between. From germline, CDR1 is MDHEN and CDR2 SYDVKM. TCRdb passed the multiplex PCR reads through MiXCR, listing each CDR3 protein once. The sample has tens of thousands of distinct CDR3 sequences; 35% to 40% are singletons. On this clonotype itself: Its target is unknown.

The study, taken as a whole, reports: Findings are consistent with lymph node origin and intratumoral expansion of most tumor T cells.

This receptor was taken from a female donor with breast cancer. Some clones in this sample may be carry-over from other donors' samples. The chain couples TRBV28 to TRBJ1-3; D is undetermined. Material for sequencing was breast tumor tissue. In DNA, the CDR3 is TGTGCCAGCAGCCCCCTTAGGGCTAACTCTGGAAACACCATATATTTT. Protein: CASSPLRANSGNTIYF.